This TCR beta chain was captured in a study of shared clonotypes between healthy human individuals. Worth noting for this clone: Its antigen is as yet unknown. Other DNA sequences in this specimen translate into the identical CDR3.

In replicate PCRs of sorted subsets, about 200 ng DNA, approximately 28,000 T cell genomes, was used. TCRdb's copy holds only in-frame clones and misses some; the assay was immunoSEQ multiplex PCR. The sample lists approximately 2.1 million clones, over 90% occurring once. After removal of 4 bases from V and 5 bases from J, the junction contained 1 base not matched to a gene. CDR1 SGHTA and CDR2 FQGTGA come from the germline V gene. This CDR3 contains 13 residues. Points from the study as a whole: Naive CD4 clonotypes were shared across several donors at 4% to 5%. Rarefaction showed that sequencing of sorted subsets was incomplete (despite large depth).

Sequenced: naive CD4+ T cells from PBMCs. Subset specified: CD45RA+ positively selected. This chain joins TRBV7-3 and TRBJ1-1, with 10 positions matching TRBD1. This TCR derives from a man younger than 35 in good health. Some clones in this sample may be carry-over from other donors' samples. The CDR3 DNA is TGTGCCAGCAGCTGGACAGGGGGAACTGAAGCTTTCTTT. Translation: CASSWTGGTEAFF.